The TCR beta chain under discussion was sequenced for a study of OX40 agonist ivuxolimab in advanced cancers. The table came from immunoSEQ multiplex PCR; TCRdb's copy has only in-frame clones and leaves some out. The sample includes tens of thousands of clones, 85% to 90% seen only once; the top ten take 0.3% to 0.4%. The CDR3 extends over 13 amino acids. The V gene lost 1 base and the J gene lost 1 base, with 4 bases spanning the gap. The germline V gene encodes CDR1 SGHNT and CDR2 YENEEA. This material consisted of CD4+ or CD8+ T cells sorted from blood, taken in a trial of the OX40 agonist ivuxolimab. This sequence was found in an adult with an advanced solid tumor such as melanoma, head and neck, liver or kidney cancer. V is TRBV11-3 and J is TRBJ1-1; D is uncertain. The DNA for the CDR3 is TGTGCCAGCAGCTTAGGTCAGAACACTGAAGCTTTCTTT. Encoded protein: CASSLGQNTEAFF.